This T cell receptor (beta chain) was sequenced for a study of T cells in Graves' hyperthyroidism and ophthalmopathy. The germline V gene encodes CDR1 SGDLS and CDR2 YYNGEE. The CDR3 covers 15 residues. V shed 2 bases and J shed 0 bases, with 10 bases lying between them. PBMCs were derived from around 10 ml fresh peripheral blood. This clonotype came up many times. What it recognizes is unknown. TCR beta CDR3 region amplification was performed from RNA transcripts. An initial round of RT-PCR targeting the TCR CDR3 relied on the HTBI primer set. TCRdb processed the multiplex PCR reads anew with MiXCR; each CDR3 protein has one entry. The sample has 550,000 to 600,000 distinct CDR3 sequences; 14% are singletons. Overall study results and limits: Blood samples included most of the expanded thyroid clonotypes exceeding 0.001. In simple terms, a model built on 13 V-J features told ophthalmopathy apart from stable hyperthyroidism.

The receptor was isolated from a woman aged 18-29 years with Graves' ophthalmopathy. Sequenced sample: blood. This sequence joins TRBV9 and TRBJ2-3, with D perhaps matching TRBD1 or TRBD2 (6 bases each). CDR3 DNA sequence: TGTGCCAGCAGCGTTCAGGGGACTAGCACAGATACGCAGTATTTT. Its protein is CASSVQGTSTDTQYF. Full variable domain (outside the CDR3, taken from reference TRBV9 and TRBJ2-3): DSGVTQTPKHLITATGQRVTLRCSPRSGDLSVYWYQQSLDQGLQFLIQYYNGEERAKGNILERFSAQQFPDLHSELNLSSLELGDSALYFCASSVQGTSTDTQYFGPGTRLTVL.